This T cell receptor beta chain was obtained from a study of T-cell memory formation after mild COVID-19. Study findings and constraints: Among contracting clones, CD4+ were mainly CM/EM and CD8+ enriched in EMRA.

TCRdb re-analysed the 5' RACE reads in MiXCR, keeping a single row per CDR3 protein. Among 120,000 to 150,000 distinct CDR3 sequences listed, approximately 5.7% were seen once. The germline V gene encodes CDR1 SGHDT and CDR2 YYEEEE. With 1 base removed from V and 0 bases from J, the gap between germline ends came to 10 bases. The CDR3 has 15 amino acids. Notes on this clonotype: The antigen is not known.

The source of this sequence is an adult woman who had mild COVID-19 (a few samples of this study predate the infection). Cell type and time point are not known. This chain connects TRBV5-6 to TRBJ2-5, with D unclear. Sequences were obtained from PBMCs or a T cell subset sorted from them (not recorded which). The CDR3 sequence is CASSLKTWYQETQYF. The CDR3 DNA sequence: TGTGCCAGCAGCTTGAAGACTTGGTACCAAGAGACCCAGTACTTC.